This TCR beta chain was retrieved from a study of T cell responses to AZD1222 COVID-19 vaccine. V shed 7 bases and J shed 4 bases, with 11 bases lying between them. The CDR3 runs 13 residues. The germline gives CDR1 SNHLY, CDR2 FYNNEI. This table comes from immunoSEQ multiplex PCR, and its TCRdb copy is limited to in-frame clones, with some not included. The sample holds 84,000 or so clones, over 85% seen once. The clonotype comes from an adult in good health. The chain links TRBV2 to TRBJ2-1; no definite D call. The input for sequencing was peripheral blood, taken on day 0 of AZD1222 vaccination. CDR3 nucleotide sequence: TGTGCCAGCAATCCCTCCGGGTACAATGAGCAGTTCTTC. The encoded protein is CASNPSGYNEQFF.